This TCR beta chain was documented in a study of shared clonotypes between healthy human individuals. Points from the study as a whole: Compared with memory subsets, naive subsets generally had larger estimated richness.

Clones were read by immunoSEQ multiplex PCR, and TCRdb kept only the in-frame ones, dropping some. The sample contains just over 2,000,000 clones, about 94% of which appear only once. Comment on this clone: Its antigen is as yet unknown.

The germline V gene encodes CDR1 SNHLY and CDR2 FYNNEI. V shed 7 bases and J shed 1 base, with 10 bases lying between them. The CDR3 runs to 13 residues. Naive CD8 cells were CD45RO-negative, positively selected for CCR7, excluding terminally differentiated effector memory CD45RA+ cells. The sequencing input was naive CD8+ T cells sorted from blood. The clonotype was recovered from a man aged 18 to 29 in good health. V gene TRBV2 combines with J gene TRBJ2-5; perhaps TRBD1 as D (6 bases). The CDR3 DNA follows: TGTGCCAGCACCGGGACACTCCAAGAGACCCAGTACTTC. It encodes CASTGTLQETQYF.